This T cell receptor (beta chain) emerged from a study of blood T cell repertoires in COVID-19. TCRdb's table, derived via immunoSEQ multiplex PCR, lists solely in-frame clones and lacks some. This table holds around 30,000 clones, approximately 85% found once. The sequence derives from a human donor in a cohort sampled during active COVID-19. Sequenced input: peripheral blood.

The CDR3 region is CASSFYKLVGAKTQYF. CDR3 in DNA: TGTGCCAGCAGTTTTTATAAGTTAGTAGGGGCAAAGACCCAGTACTTC. The rearrangement links TRBV28 to TRBJ2-5, with D perhaps matching TRBD1 (5 bases). The V gene lost 3 bases and the J gene lost 6 bases, with 20 bases spanning the gap. Germline V gene lookup returns CDR1 MDHEN and CDR2 SYDVKM. The length of the CDR3 is 16 residues.